The clone carrying this T cell receptor (beta chain) has a count of ten or more. The antigen remains undetermined. Time point given: patch test 1, 2 weeks after DPC sensitization. Documented treatment: therapeutic diphenylcyclopropenone sensitization with weekly scalp DPC. It was unfractionated whole blood from which total RNA was extracted. Participating donors were patients with alopecia, aged 18 to 70 years, considered appropriate candidates for DPC. This sample was taken from a study of human T cells and chemical hapten exposure. Overall study context: Patients received weekly diphenylcyclopropenone doses to the scalp throughout the approximately 24-week study. General observations from the study: TCRs above 1 in 1000 frequency stayed constant with DPC sensitization. Large CDR3 similarity clusters arose significantly more often from expanded TCRs than from controls.

From the RACE reads, TCRdb called clonotypes with MiXCR, one entry per CDR3 protein. The table records 42,000 or so distinct CDR3 sequences, over 3.5% of them present only once. This CDR3 spans 14 amino acids. V was shortened by 9 bases and J by 1 base, with 14 bases between the two germline ends. Germline assignment: CDR1 MNHNS and CDR2 SASEGT. The chain carries TRBV6-1 and TRBJ2-3; D might be TRBD1 (6 bases). The clonotype originates from a man aged 45-65 years with alopecia areata. Some clones in this sample may be carry-over from other donors' samples. The sample in question was whole blood, obtained in connection with sensitization to the hapten diphenylcyclopropenone (DPC). The CDR3 nucleotides are TGTGCCAGTCAATCGGACAGAGGCACAGATACGCAGTATTTT. Its translation: CASQSDRGTDTQYF.